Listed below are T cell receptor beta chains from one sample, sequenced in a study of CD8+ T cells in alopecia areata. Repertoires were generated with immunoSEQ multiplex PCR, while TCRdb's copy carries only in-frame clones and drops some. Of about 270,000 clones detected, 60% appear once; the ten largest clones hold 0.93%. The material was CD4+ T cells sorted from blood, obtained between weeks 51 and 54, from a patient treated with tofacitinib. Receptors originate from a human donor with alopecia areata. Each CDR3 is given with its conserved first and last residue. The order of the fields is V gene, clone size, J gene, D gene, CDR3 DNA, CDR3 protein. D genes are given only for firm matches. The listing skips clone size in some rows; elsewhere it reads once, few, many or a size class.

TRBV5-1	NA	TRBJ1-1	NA	TGCGCCAGCAGCTTGGAGGGCAGGGACGCTGAAGCTTTCTTT	CASSLEGRDAEAFF
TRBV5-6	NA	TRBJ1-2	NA	TGTGCCAGCAGCTTGGCCCAACGGGACCGCTATGGCTACACCTTC	CASSLAQRDRYGYTF
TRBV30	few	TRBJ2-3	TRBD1	TGTGCCTGGAGTGCAAACAGGGGAACAGATACGCAGTATTTT	CAWSANRGTDTQYF
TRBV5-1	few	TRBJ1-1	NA	TGCGCCAGCAGCTTACCAGGGGCTGAAGCTTTCTTT	CASSLPGAEAFF
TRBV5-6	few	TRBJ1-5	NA	TGTGCCACCCCGGACGGGAGACACAATCAGCCCCAGCATTTT	CATPDGRHNQPQHF
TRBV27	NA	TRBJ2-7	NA	TGTGCCAGCAGTTTATTAGGTGGGCACTCCTACGAGCAGTACTTC	CASSLLGGHSYEQYF
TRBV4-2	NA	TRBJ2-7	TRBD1	TGTGCCAGCAGCCAAGGGGACAGGGGGTTCTACGAGCAGTACTTC	CASSQGDRGFYEQYF
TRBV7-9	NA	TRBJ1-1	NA	TGTGCCAGCAGCTTTATTCGGGAAGGACTGAACACTGAAGCTTTCTTT	CASSFIREGLNTEAFF
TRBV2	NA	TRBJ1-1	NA	TGTGCCAGCAGGAGTGGGAACACTGAAGCTTTCTTT	CASRSGNTEAFF
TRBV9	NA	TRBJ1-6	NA	TGTGCCAGCAGCGTAGAGGGACATAATTCACCCCTCCACTTT	CASSVEGHNSPLHF
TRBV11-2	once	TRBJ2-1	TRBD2	TGTGCCAGCAGCTCATTAGCGGGGAGAAGCCACAATGAGCAGTTCTTC	CASSSLAGRSHNEQFF
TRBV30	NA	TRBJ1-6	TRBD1	TGTGCCTGGCAGGAAACAGGGGGCCCCCTCCACTTT	CAWQETGGPLHF
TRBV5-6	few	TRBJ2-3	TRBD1	TGTGCCAGCAGTCGGGGACAGAGCATGAGCACAGATACGCAGTATTTT	CASSRGQSMSTDTQYF
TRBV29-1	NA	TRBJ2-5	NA	TGCAGCGTTGTCCCGGGTCGGTTGCAAGAGACCCAGTACTTC	CSVVPGRLQETQYF
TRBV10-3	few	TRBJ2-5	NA	TGTGCCATCAGCCCTAGGGGGGTGCAAGAGACCCAGTACTTC	CAISPRGVQETQYF
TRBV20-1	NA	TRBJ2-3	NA	TGCAGTAGGGCCCACACAGATACGCAGTATTTT	CSRAHTDTQYF
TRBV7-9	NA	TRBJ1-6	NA	TGTGCCAGCGGAGGGGAGTTAAGGAATTCACCCCTCCACTTT	CASGGELRNSPLHF
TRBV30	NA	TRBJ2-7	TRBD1	TGTGCCTGGAGCGCTACCGGGACAGGGCCCTACGAGCAGTACTTC	CAWSATGTGPYEQYF
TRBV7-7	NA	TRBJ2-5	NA	TGTGCTAGCAGCCAGGGGCTCCAAGAGACCCAGTACTTC	CASSQGLQETQYF
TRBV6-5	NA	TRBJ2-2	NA	TGTGCCAGCAGTTACGTGTCGGGGGCAACCACCGGGGAGCTGTTTTTT	CASSYVSGATTGELFF
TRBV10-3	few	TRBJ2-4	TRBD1	TGTGCCAGCCAGGACAGGGCGGGAAACATTCAGTACTTC	CASQDRAGNIQYF
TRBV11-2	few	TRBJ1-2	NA	TGTGCCAGCAGCTTCGATCCTACGGCTGCTGGCTACACCTTC	CASSFDPTAAGYTF
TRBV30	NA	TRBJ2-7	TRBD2	TGTGCCTGGAGCTCTGGACTAGCGGGCTATGAGCAGTACTTC	CAWSSGLAGYEQYF
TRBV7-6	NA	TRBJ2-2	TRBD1	TGTGCCAGCAGCTTAGGCCTGACAGGGGGCTTCGGGGAGCTGTTTTTT	CASSLGLTGGFGELFF
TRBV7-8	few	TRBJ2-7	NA	TGTGCCAGCAGCTTAGCGGAGAGCTCCTACGAGCAGTACTTC	CASSLAESSYEQYF
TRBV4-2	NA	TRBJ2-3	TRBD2	TGTGCCAGCAGCCAAGCCCCCAGCGGGGGGGCCGGAGATACGCAGTATTTT	CASSQAPSGGAGDTQYF
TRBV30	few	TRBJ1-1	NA	TGTGCCTGGTGTTTTATGAACACTGAAGCTTTCTTT	CAWCFMNTEAFF
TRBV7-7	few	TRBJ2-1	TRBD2	TGTGCTAGCAGCCTAGCGGGGGGCTACAATGAGCAGTTCTTC	CASSLAGGYNEQFF
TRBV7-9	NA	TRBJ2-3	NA	TGTGCCAGCAGCTCCTCGGGCACAGATACGCAGTATTTT	CASSSSGTDTQYF
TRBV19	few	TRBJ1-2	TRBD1	TGTGCCAGTAGTGCACAGGGGTATGGCTACACCTTC	CASSAQGYGYTF
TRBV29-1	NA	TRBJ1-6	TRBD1	TGCAGCGACGGGACAGGGGGCCGCTCACCCCTCCACTTT	CSDGTGGRSPLHF
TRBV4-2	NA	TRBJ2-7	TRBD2	TGTGCCAGCAGCCAAGGGTCTAGCGGAGACTACGAGCAGTACTTC	CASSQGSSGDYEQYF
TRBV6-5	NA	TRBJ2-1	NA	TGTGCCAGCAGTGATTTAGGAGCTGGTGAGCAGTTCTTC	CASSDLGAGEQFF
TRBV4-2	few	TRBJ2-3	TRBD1	TGTGCCAGCAGCCTGGGGACAGGGGGGACAGATACGCAGTATTTT	CASSLGTGGTDTQYF
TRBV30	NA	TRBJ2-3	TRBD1	TGTGCCTGGACCTCATACAGGGGAATGACAGATACGCAGTATTTT	CAWTSYRGMTDTQYF
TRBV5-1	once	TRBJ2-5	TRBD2	TGCGCCAGCAGCTTGGAGCCTAGCGGGGGGACCATACAAGAGACCCAGTACTTC	CASSLEPSGGTIQETQYF
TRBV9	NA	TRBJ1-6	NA	TGTGCCAGCAGCGCGAGTGACAGCTATAATTCACCCCTCCACTTT	CASSASDSYNSPLHF
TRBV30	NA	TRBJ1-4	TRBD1	TGTGCCTGGAGTCCTTCCGGGACAGGGGGAGTAAAACTGTTTTTT	CAWSPSGTGGVKLFF
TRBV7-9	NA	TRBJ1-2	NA	TGTGCCAGCAGCCCTACAGGGATCTATGGCTACACCTTC	CASSPTGIYGYTF
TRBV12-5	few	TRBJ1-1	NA	TGTGCTAGTGGTTTGGTAGGAGTGAACACTGAAGCTTTCTTT	CASGLVGVNTEAFF
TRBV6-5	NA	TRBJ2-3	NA	TGTGCCAGCGCCGACTGGGAGGACACAGATACGCAGTATTTT	CASADWEDTDTQYF
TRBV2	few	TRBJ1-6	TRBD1	TGTGCCAGCAAGAGGACAGGGCTATTCCGGGGTTCACCCCTCCACTTT	CASKRTGLFRGSPLHF
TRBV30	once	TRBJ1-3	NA	TGTGCCTGGAGTCGGCTCCGCTCTGGAAACACCATATATTTT	CAWSRLRSGNTIYF
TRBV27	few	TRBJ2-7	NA	TGTGCCAGCAGTTTAGGAGGGGGCACCTACGAGCAGTACTTC	CASSLGGGTYEQYF
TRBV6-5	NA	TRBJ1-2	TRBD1	TGTGCCAGCAGTTGGACAGGGTTGGACTATGGCTACACCTTC	CASSWTGLDYGYTF
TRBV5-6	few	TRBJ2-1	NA	TGTGCCAGCAGCTTTTACCCGGACAATGAGCAGTTCTTC	CASSFYPDNEQFF
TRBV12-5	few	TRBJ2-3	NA	TGTGCTAGTGGTTTCCTGACAGGCACAGATACGCAGTATTTT	CASGFLTGTDTQYF
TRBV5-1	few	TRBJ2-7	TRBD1	TGCGCCAGCAGCTTGGATGGAACAGGGGGCGACGAGCAGTACTTC	CASSLDGTGGDEQYF
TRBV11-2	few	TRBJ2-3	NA	TGTGCCAGCAGCCAACGCGGAGAGGGTGCAGATACGCAGTATTTT	CASSQRGEGADTQYF
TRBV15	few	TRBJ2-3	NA	TGTGCCACCACCTTTGCACTTTTAGCGGACGAGACCACAGATACGCAGTATTTT	CATTFALLADETTDTQYF
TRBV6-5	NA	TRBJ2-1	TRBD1	TGTGCCAGCAACGCGGGACAGGGTAGGAATGAGCAGTTCTTC	CASNAGQGRNEQFF
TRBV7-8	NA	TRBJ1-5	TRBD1	TGTGCCAGCAGGGGACAGGGGCTAGGGCCCCAGCATTTT	CASRGQGLGPQHF